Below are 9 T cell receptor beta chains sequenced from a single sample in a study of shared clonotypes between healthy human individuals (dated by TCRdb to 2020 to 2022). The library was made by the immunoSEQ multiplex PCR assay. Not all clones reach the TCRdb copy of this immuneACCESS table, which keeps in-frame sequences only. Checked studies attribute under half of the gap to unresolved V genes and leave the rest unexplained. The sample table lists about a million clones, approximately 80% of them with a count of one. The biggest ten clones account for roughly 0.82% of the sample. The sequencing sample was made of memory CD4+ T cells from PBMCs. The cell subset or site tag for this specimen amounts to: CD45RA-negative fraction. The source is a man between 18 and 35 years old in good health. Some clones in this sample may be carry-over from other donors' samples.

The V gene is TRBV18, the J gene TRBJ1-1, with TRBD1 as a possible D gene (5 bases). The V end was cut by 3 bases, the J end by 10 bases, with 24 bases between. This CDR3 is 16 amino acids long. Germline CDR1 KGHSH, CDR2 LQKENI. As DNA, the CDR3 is TGTGCCAGCTCACCTACCGGGACGCCGGTCCCCGACGGAGCTTTCTTT. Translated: CASSPTGTPVPDGAFF.

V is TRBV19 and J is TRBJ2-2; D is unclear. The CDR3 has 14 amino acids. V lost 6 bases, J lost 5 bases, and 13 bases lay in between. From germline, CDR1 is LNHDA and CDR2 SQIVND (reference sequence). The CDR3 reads CASSGPSGTGELFF. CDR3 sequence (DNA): TGTGCCAGTAGCGGGCCATCCGGGACCGGGGAGCTGTTTTTT. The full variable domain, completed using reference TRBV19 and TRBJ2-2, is DGGITQSPKYLFRKEGQNVTLSCEQNLNHDAMYWYRQDPGQGLRLIYYSQIVNDFQKGDIAEGYSVSREKKESFPLTVTSAQKNPTAFYLCASSGPSGTGELFFGEGSRLTVL.

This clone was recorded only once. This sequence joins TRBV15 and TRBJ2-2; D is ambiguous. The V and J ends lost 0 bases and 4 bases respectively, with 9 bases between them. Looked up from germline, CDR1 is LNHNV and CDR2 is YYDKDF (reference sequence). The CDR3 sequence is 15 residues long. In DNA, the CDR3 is TGTGCCACCAGCAGAGATCGAGGATCCACCGGGGAGCTGTTTTTT. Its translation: CATSRDRGSTGELFF.

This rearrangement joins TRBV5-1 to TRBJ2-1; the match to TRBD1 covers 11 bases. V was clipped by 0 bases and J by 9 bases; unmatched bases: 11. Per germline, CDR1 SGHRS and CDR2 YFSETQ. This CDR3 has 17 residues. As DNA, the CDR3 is TGCGCCAGCAGCTTGGTGTTTGGGACAGGGGGTCAGGCTGAGCAGTTCTTC. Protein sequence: CASSLVFGTGGQAEQFF. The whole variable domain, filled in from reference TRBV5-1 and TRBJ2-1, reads KAGVTQTPRYLIKTRGQQVTLSCSPISGHRSVSWYQQTPGQGLQFLFEYFSETQRNKGNFPGRFSGRQFSNSRSEMNVSTLELGDSALYLCASSLVFGTGGQAEQFFGPGTRLTVL.

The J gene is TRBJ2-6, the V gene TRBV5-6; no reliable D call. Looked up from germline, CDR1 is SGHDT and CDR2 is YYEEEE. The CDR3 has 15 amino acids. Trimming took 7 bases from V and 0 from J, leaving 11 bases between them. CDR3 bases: TGTGCCAGCGACTTCCGGGCCTCTGGGGCCAACGTCCTGACTTTC. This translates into CASDFRASGANVLTF.

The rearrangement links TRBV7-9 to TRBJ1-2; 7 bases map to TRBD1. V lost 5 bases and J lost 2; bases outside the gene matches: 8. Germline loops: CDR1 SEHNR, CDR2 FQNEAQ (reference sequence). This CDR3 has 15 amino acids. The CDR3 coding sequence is TGTGCCAGCAGCCTGAGACAGGGTGGGAACTATGGCTACACCTTC. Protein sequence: CASSLRQGGNYGYTF. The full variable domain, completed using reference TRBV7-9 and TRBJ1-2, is DTGVSQNPRHKITKRGQNVTFRCDPISEHNRLYWYRQTLGQGPEFLTYFQNEAQLEKSRLLSDRFSAERPKGSFSTLEIQRTEQGDSAMYLCASSLRQGGNYGYTFGSGTRLTVV.

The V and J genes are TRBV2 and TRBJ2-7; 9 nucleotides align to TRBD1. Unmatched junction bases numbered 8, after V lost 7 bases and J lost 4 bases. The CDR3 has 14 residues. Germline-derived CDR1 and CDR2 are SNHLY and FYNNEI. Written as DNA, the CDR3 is TGTGCCAGCACCGACAGGGGGATGATTTACGAGCAGTACTTC. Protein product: CASTDRGMIYEQYF.

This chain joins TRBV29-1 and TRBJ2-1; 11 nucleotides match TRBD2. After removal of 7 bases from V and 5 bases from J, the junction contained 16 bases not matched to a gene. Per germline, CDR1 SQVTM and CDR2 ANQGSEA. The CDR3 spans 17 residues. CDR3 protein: CSGLGLAGAVVHNEQFF. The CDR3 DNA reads TGCAGCGGCCTAGGACTAGCGGGTGCCGTTGTACACAATGAGCAGTTCTTC.

CDR3 DNA: TGCGCCAGCAGCCCCCTCGTAGCGGGACAAACCTACGAGCAGTACTTC. Amino acids: CASSPLVAGQTYEQYF. This chain uses TRBV5-1 with TRBJ2-7, with 8 bases aligning to TRBD2. Per the germline V gene, CDR1 is SGHRS and CDR2 is YFSETQ. This CDR3 region has 16 residues. Trimming removed 4 bases from V and 2 bases from J; junction bases left unmatched: 11.